The clone carrying this TCR beta chain was counted a single time. Its target is not known. The junction differs from germline at one of its ends, possibly a read error. The V gene's germline CDR1 is SGHVS and CDR2 FNYEAQ. The CDR3 totals 16 residues. The data derive from a study of T cell responses to AZD1222 COVID-19 vaccine. TCRdb's copy holds only in-frame clones and misses some; the assay was immunoSEQ multiplex PCR. This sample has approximately 140,000 clones, with about nine tenths found just once. Overall study findings and caveats: Donors were chiefly white British, with a greater number of females, and clonal diversity was perhaps underestimated.

The chain is built from TRBV7-6 and TRBJ2-7; TRBD1 matches at 8 bases. The sequencing used peripheral blood, collected on day 0 of MenACWY control vaccination. The clonotype was recovered from an adult in good health. CDR3: CASSLEVQGAVNEQYF. The CDR3 bases are TGTGCCAGCAGTTTAGAGGTGCAGGGGGCAGTCAACGAGCAGTACTTC.